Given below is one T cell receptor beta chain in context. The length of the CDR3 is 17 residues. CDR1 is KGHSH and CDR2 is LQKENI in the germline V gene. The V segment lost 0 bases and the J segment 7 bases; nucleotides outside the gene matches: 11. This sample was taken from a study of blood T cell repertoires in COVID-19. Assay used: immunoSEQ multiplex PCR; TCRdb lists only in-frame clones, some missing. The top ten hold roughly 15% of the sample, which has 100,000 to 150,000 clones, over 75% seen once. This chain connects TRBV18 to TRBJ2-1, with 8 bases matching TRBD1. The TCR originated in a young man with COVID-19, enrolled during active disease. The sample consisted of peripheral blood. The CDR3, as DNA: TGTGCCAGCTCACCACCTACAGGGAGGACAGGGCGTAATGAGCAGTTCTTC. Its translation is CASSPPTGRTGRNEQFF.